The 3 T cell receptor beta chains given below trace back to one sample, sequenced in a study of blood T cells in healthy people across ages. Primed by a sample-barcoded 5' primer and a J-beta primer mix, a second PCR proceeded for about 6 to 12 cycles. TCRdb recomputed calls from the 5' RACE reads with MiXCR, one row per CDR3 protein. The table records about 840,000 distinct CDR3 sequences, 25% to 30% of them present only once. The same data also contributed to another study, on T cells of mothers and their children.

The sample comprised blood. These TCRs come from a woman aged 40 to 50 in good health.

This clonotype was found a few times. The chain joins TRBV7-2 to TRBJ2-5; TRBD2 aligns across 9 bases. V was pared by 2 bases and J by 4 bases, with 8 bases of the junction left unmatched. The CDR3 extends over 16 amino acids. Germline CDR1 SGHTA, CDR2 FQGNSA. In nucleotides, the CDR3 is TGTGCCAGCAGCTTAAACAGTAAGACTAGCGGAGAGACCCAGTACTTC. This translates into CASSLNSKTSGETQYF. Full variable domain (remainder filled in from reference TRBV7-2 and TRBJ2-5): GAGVSQSPSNKVTEKGKDVELRCDPISGHTALYWYRQSLGQGLEFLIYFQGNSAPDKSGLPSDRFSAERTGGSVSTLTIQRTQQEDSAVYLCASSLNSKTSGETQYFGPGTRLLVL.

This chain joins TRBV7-8 and TRBJ2-7; tentatively, D is TRBD1 (6 bases). The CDR3 is made up of 15 amino acids. The germline gives CDR1 SGHVS, CDR2 FQNEAQ. The V and J ends lost 5 bases and 0 bases respectively, with 14 bases between them. The CDR3 DNA is TGTGCCAGCAGCCCCCAAACAGGGTACTCCTACGAGCAGTACTTC. Protein product: CASSPQTGYSYEQYF.

This clonotype was recorded a few times. The chain employs TRBV3-1 and TRBJ2-7; 7 bases are a match to TRBD1. The junction had 5 bases not matched to a gene; V was cut back by 0 bases and J by 0 bases. CDR1 is LGHDT, CDR2 YNNKEL, per germline (reference sequence). This CDR3 is built from 16 residues. For the CDR3, the DNA is TGTGCCAGCAGCCAAGATTCCGGGACAGTCTCCTACGAGCAGTACTTC. The encoded protein is CASSQDSGTVSYEQYF.